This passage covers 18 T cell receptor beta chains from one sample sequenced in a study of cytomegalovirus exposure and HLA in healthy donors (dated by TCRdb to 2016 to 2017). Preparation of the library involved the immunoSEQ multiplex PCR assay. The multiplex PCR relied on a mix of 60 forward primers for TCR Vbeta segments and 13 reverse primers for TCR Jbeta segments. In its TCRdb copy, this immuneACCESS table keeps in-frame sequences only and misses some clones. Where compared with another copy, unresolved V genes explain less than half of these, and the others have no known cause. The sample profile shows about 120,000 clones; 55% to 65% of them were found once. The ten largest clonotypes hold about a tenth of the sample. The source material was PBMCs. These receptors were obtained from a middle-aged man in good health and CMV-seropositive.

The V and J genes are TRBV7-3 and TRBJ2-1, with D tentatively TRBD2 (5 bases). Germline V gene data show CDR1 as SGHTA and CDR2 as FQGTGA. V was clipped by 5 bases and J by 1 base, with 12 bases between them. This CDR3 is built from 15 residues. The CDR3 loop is CASSPTSGSYNEQFF. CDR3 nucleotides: TGTGCCAGCAGCCCGACGAGCGGATCCTACAATGAGCAGTTCTTC.

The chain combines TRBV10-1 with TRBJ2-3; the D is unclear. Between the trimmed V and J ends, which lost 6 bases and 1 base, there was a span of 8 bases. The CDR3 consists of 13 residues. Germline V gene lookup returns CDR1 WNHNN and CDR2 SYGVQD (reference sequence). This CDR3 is CASRAQGTDTQYF. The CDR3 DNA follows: TGCGCCAGCAGAGCTCAAGGCACAGATACGCAGTATTTT.

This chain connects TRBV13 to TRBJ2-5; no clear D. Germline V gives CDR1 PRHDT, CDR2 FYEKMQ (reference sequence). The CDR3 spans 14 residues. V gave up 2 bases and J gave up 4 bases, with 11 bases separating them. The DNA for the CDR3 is TGTGCCAGCAGCTTACGGTCTGTTGGAGAGACCCAGTACTTC. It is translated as CASSLRSVGETQYF.

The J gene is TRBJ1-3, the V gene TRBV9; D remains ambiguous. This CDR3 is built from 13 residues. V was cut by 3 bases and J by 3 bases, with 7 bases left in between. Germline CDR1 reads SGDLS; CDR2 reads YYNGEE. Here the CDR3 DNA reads TGTGCCAGCAGCGCGAGGGTTGGAAACACCATATATTTT. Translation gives CASSARVGNTIYF.

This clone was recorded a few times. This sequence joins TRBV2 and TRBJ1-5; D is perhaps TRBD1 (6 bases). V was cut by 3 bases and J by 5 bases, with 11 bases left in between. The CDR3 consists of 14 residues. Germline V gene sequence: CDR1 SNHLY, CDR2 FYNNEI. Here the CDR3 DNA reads TGTGCCAGCAGTGATATACAGGGCGATCAGCCCCAGCATTTT. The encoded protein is CASSDIQGDQPQHF.

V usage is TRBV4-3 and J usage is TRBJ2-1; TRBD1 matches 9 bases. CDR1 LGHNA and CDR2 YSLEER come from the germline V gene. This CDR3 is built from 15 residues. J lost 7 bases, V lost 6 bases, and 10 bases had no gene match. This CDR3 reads CASRTDRGRMNEQFF. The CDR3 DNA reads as TGCGCCAGCAGGACGGACAGGGGAAGAATGAATGAGCAGTTCTTC.

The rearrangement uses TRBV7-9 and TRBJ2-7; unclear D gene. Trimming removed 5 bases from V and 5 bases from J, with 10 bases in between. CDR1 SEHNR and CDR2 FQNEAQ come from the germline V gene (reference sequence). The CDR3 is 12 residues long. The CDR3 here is CASSRTVDEQYF. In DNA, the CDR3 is TGTGCCAGCAGCCGTACTGTGGACGAGCAGTACTTC.

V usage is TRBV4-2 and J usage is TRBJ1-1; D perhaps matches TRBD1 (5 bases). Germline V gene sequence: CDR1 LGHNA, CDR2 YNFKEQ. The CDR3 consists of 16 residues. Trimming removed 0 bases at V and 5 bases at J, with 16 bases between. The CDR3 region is CASSQEDKQVRTEAFF. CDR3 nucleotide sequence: TGTGCCAGCAGCCAAGAAGATAAACAGGTTAGGACTGAAGCTTTCTTT.

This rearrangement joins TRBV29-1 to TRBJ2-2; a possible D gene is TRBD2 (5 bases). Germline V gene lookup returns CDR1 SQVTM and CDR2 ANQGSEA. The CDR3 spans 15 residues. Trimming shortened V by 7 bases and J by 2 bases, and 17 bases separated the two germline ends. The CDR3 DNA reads TGCAGCGCTCTAAGGCCCCCGGGAAACACCGGGGAGCTGTTTTTT. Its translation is CSALRPPGNTGELFF.

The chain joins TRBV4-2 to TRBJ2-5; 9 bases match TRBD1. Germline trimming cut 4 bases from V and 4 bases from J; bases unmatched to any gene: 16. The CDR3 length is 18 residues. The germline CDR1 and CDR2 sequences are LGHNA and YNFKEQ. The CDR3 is CASSLNPQGAQSVETQYF. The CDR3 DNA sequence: TGTGCCAGCAGCCTTAATCCACAGGGGGCGCAGTCGGTAGAGACCCAGTACTTC.

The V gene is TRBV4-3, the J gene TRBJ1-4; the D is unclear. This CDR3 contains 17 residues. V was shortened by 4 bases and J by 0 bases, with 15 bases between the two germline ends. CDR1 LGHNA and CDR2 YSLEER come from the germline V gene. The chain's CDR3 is CASSLNPLTTTNEKLFF. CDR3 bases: TGCGCCAGCAGCCTCAACCCACTTACTACAACTAATGAAAAACTGTTTTTT.

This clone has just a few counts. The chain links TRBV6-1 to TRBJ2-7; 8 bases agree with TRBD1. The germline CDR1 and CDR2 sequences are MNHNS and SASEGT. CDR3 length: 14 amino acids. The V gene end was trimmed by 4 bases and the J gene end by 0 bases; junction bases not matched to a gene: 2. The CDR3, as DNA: TGTGCCAGCAGTGTCACAGGGGGCTCCTACGAGCAGTACTTC. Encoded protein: CASSVTGGSYEQYF.

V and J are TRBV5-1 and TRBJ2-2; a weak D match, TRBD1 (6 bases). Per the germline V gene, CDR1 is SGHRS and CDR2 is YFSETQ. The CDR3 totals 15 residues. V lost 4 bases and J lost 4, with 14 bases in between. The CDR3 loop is CASSGDRSGTGELFF. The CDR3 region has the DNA TGCGCCAGCAGCGGTGACAGGTCCGGCACCGGGGAGCTGTTTTTT. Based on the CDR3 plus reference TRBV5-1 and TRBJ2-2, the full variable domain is KAGVTQTPRYLIKTRGQQVTLSCSPISGHRSVSWYQQTPGQGLQFLFEYFSETQRNKGNFPGRFSGRQFSNSRSEMNVSTLELGDSALYLCASSGDRSGTGELFFGEGSRLTVL.

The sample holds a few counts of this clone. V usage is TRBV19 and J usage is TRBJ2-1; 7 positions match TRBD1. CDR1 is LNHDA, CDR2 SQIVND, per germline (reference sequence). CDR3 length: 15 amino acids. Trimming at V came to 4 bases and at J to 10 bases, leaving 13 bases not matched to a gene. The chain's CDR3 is CASSTRRQGFKEQFF. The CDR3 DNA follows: TGTGCCAGTAGTACCCGGCGACAGGGATTTAAGGAGCAGTTCTTC. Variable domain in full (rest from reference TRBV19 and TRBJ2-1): DGGITQSPKYLFRKEGQNVTLSCEQNLNHDAMYWYRQDPGQGLRLIYYSQIVNDFQKGDIAEGYSVSREKKESFPLTVTSAQKNPTAFYLCASSTRRQGFKEQFFGPGTRLTVL.

As DNA, the CDR3 is TGTGCCAGCAGCCAGGCGGGCCGACAGGGTGGGAGCGAGCAGTACTTC. It is translated as CASSQAGRQGGSEQYF. The chain employs TRBV11-1 and TRBJ2-7; 7 bases fit TRBD1. This CDR3 comprises 16 residues. Germline V gives CDR1 SGHAT, CDR2 FQDESV (reference sequence). Trimming at V came to 5 bases and at J to 6 bases, leaving 16 bases not matched to a gene.

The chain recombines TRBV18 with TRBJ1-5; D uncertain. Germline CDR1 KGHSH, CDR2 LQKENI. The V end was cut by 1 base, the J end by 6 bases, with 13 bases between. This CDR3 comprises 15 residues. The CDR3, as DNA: TGTGCCAGCTCACCACGAGACGGCGGGGTTCAGCCCCAGCATTTT. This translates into CASSPRDGGVQPQHF. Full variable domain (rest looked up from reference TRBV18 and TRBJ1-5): NAGVMQNPRHLVRRRGQEARLRCSPMKGHSHVYWYRQLPEEGLKFMVYLQKENIIDESGMPKERFSAEFPKEGPSILRIQQVVRGDSAAYFCASSPRDGGVQPQHFGDGTRLSIL.

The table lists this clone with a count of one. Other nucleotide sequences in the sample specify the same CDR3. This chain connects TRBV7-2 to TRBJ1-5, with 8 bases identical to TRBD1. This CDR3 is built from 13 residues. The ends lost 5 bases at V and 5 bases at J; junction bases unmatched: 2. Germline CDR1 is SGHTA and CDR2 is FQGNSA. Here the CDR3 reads CASSLQGDQPQHF. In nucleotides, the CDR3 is TGTGCCAGCAGCCTACAGGGGGATCAGCCCCAGCATTTT.

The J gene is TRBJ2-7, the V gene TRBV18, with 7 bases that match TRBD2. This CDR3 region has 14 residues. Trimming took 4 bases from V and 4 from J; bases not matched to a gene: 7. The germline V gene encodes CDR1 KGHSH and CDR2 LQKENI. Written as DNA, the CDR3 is TGTGCCAGCTCACTAACCCTAGCGGAATACGAGCAGTACTTC. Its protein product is CASSLTLAEYEQYF.